The TCR beta chain described here comes from a study of cytomegalovirus exposure and HLA in healthy donors. Germline V gene data show CDR1 as SGHAT and CDR2 as FQNNGV. The germline V and J ends were trimmed by 5 bases and 3 bases, with 8 bases remaining between them. This CDR3 has 12 residues. PCR employed 60 Vbeta and 13 Jbeta primers. The repertoire was sequenced with immunoSEQ multiplex PCR; TCRdb's copy has only in-frame clones and lacks some. Of about 140,000 clones listed, nearly 80% were seen once; the top ten hold approximately 5.1%. This TCR was sampled from a male donor in good health and CMV-seronegative. The sequenced material came from PBMCs. The gene calls are TRBV11-2 and TRBJ2-7, with D perhaps TRBD1 (6 bases). The DNA for the CDR3 is TGTGCCAGCAGCGGACAGTACTACGAGCAGTACTTC. The encoded protein is CASSGQYYEQYF.